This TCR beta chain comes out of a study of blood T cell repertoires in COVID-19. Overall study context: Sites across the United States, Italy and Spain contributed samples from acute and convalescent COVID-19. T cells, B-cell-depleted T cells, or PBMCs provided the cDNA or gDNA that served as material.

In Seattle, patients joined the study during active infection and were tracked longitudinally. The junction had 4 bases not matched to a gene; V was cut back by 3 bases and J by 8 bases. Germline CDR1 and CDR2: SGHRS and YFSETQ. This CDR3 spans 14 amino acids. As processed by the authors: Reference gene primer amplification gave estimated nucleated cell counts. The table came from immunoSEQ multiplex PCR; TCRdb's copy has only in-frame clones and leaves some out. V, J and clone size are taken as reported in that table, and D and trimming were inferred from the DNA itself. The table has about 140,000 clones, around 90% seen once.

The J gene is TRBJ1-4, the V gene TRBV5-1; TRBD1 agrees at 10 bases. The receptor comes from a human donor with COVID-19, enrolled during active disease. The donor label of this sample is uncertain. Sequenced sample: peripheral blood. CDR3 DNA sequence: TGCGCCAGCAGCTCCGGGACAGGGGAGGAAAAACTGTTTTTT. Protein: CASSSGTGEEKLFF.